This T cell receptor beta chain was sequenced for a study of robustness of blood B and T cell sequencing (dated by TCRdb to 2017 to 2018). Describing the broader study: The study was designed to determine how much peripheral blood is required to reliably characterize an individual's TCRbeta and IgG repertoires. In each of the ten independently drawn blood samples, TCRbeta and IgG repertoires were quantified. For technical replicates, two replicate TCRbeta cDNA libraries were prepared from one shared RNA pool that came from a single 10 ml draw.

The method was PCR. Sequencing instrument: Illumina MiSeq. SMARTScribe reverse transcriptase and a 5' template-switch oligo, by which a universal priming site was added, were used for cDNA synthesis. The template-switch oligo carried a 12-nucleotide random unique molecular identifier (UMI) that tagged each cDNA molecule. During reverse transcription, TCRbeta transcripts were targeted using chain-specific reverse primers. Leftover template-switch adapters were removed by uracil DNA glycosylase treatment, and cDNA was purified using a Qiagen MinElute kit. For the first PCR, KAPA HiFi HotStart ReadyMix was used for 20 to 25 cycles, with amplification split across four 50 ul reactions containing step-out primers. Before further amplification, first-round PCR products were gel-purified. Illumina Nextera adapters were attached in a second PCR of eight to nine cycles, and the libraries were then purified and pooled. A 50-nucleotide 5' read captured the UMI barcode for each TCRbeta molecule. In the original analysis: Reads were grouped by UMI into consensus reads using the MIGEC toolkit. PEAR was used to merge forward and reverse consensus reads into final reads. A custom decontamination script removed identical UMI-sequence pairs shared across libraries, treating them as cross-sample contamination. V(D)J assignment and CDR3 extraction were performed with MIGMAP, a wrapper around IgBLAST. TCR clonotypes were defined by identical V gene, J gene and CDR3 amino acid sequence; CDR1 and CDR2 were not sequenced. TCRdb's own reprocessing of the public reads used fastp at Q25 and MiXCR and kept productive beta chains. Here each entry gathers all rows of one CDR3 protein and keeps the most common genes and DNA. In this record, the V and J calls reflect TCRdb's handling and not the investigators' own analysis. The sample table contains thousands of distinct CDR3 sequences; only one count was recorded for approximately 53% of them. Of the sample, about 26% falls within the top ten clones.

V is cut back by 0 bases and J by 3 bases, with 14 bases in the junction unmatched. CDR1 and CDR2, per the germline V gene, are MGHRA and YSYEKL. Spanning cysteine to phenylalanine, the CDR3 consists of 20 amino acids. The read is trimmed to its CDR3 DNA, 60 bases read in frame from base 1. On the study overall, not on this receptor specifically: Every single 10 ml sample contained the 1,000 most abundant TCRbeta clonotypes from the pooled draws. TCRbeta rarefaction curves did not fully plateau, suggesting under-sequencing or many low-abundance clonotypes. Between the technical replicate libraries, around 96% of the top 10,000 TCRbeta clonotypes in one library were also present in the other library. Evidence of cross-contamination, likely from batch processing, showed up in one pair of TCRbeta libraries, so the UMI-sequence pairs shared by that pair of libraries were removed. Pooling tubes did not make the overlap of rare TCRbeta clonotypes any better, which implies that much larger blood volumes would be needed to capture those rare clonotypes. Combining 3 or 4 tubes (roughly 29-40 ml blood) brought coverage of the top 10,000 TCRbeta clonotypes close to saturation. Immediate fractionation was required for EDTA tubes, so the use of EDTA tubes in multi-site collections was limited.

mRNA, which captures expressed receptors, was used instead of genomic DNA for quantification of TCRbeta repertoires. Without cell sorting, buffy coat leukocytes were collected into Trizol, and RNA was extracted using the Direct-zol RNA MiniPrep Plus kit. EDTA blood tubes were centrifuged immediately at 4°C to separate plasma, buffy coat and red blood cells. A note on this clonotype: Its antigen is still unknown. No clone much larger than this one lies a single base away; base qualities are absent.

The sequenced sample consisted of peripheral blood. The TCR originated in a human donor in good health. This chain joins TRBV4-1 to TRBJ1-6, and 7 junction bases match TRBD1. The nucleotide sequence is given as TGCGCCAGCAGCCAAGAAGGACAGGCACTATCATCATACTATAATTCACCCCTCCACTTT. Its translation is CASSQEGQALSSYYNSPLHF.